Shown below are 7 T cell receptor beta chains from a single sample sequenced in a study of vaccination effects on CD4 cells after COVID-19. Their target antigens are unknown. Before sequencing took place, the ViraFEST assay used viral peptide pools to expand antigen-specific CD4+ T cells. Following culture for more than 9 days, CD4+ T cells were isolated. According to PCR results, the person was infected with SARS-CoV-2 between March and December 2020. The table came from immunoSEQ multiplex PCR; TCRdb's copy has only in-frame clones and leaves some out. Here the sample spans about 27,000 clones, approximately 80% being singletons. The sample was CD4+ T cells from PBMCs cultured with HCoV-NL63 spike peptides, taken before COVID-19 vaccination. These receptor sequences come from a human donor who had a prior SARS-CoV-2 infection.

The CDR3 DNA reads TGTGCCAGCAGCCAAGAACACGGCGGGACCCAGTACTTC. This codes for CASSQEHGGTQYF. V and J are TRBV4-2 and TRBJ2-5; D uncertain. The CDR3 sequence is 13 residues long. Germline CDR1 LGHNA, CDR2 YNFKEQ. Trimming left V 0 bases short and J 7 bases short, with 9 bases between.

The chain links TRBV30 to TRBJ2-5, with D perhaps assigned TRBD1 or TRBD2 (5 bases each). V lost 0 bases and J lost 2, with 10 bases in between. CDR1 is GTSNPN, CDR2 SVGIG, per germline (reference sequence). The length of the CDR3 is 14 residues. The CDR3 is CAWSVGAIQETQYF. The CDR3 DNA follows: TGTGCCTGGAGTGTCGGGGCCATTCAAGAGACCCAGTACTTC.

This chain connects TRBV5-6 to TRBJ2-5; no firm D call. Looked up from germline, CDR1 is SGHDT and CDR2 is YYEEEE. CDR3 length equals 14 residues. Trimming removed 0 bases from V and 3 bases from J, with 9 bases in between. CDR3 nucleotides: TGTGCCAGCAGCTTGGCAGGTGCGGAAGAGACCCAGTACTTC. Translation: CASSLAGAEETQYF.

This rearrangement joins TRBV11-3 to TRBJ2-1; D is tentatively TRBD1 or TRBD2 (5 bases each). This CDR3 spans 14 amino acids. V gave up 0 bases and J gave up 10 bases, with 13 bases separating them. Looked up from germline, CDR1 is SGHNT and CDR2 is YENEEA. The CDR3 DNA follows: TGTGCCAGCAGCTTAGATTTGGGGGTTGAGGAGCAGTTCTTC. Amino acids: CASSLDLGVEEQFF.

The chain is built from TRBV5-4 and TRBJ2-3; D gene ambiguous. Germline CDR1 reads SGHNT; CDR2 reads YYREEE (reference sequence). V gave up 3 bases and J gave up 6 bases, with 11 bases separating them. CDR3 size: 13 residues. The CDR3 bases are TGTGCCAGCAGCTCGGGTGACTGGGATACGCAGTATTTT. This gives the protein CASSSGDWDTQYF.

This clone was seen a few times. This chain connects TRBV29-1 to TRBJ1-3; D gene uncertain. Between the trimmed V and J ends, which lost 4 bases and 4 bases, there was a span of 14 bases. CDR3 length: 14 amino acids. The germline V gene encodes CDR1 SQVTM and CDR2 ANQGSEA. CDR3 nucleotides: TGCAGCGTTGGGGAGACCGGGCCCGGAAACACCATATATTTT. As protein: CSVGETGPGNTIYF.

V is TRBV4-2 and J is TRBJ2-7, with TRBD2 matching over 8 bases. The V gene's germline CDR1 is LGHNA and CDR2 YNFKEQ. The CDR3 is 17 amino acids. V shed 4 bases, J shed 0 bases, and the junction held 11 bases outside the gene matches. As DNA, the CDR3 is TGTGCCAGCAGCCCAGACTTAGCGGGGTTCAGCTCCTACGAGCAGTACTTC. Translated: CASSPDLAGFSSYEQYF.